The 19 T cell receptor beta chains listed next were all sequenced from one sample in a study of regulatory T cells in long-lasting Graves disease. Relying on iRepertoire HTBI primers and Arm-PCR of CDR3 regions, the team built TCR beta libraries. One entry per CDR3 protein results from TCRdb running MiXCR on the multiplex PCR reads. Of roughly 450,000 distinct CDR3 sequences in the sample, around 21% were seen once. Time point of the sample: persistent/refractory GD, antithyroid drugs over 5 years with positive TRAb. Extracted PBMC RNA gave rise to the TCR library. The source material was peripheral blood mononuclear cells (PBMCs), sampled when the disease was refractory, from a patient treated with antithyroid drugs. The receptor set was obtained from a female donor with Graves disease.

For this clonotype: A clone one base away is much larger, so this may be a read error. The chain employs TRBV20-1 and TRBJ2-7; D gene ambiguous. This CDR3 region has 12 residues. From germline, CDR1 is DFQATT and CDR2 SNEGSKA (reference sequence). Trimming removed 0 bases from V and 4 bases from J, with 7 bases in between. CDR3 in DNA: TGCAGTGCTAGAGATCCGAATTACGAGCAGTACTTC. It is translated as CSARDPNYEQYF.

The chain's CDR3 is CASSASNTGELFF. CDR3 bases: TGTGCCAGCAGCGCGAGTAACACCGGGGAGCTGTTTTTT. This chain connects TRBV7-2 to TRBJ2-2; D unresolved. Germline V gene data show CDR1 as SGHTA and CDR2 as FQGNSA. V was cut by 5 bases and J by 2 bases, with 6 bases left in between. There are 13 residues in the CDR3.

Turning to this clonotype: This may be a read error, as it is one base from a much larger clone. The chain links TRBV5-1 to TRBJ1-4; D unclear. The germline gives CDR1 SGHRS, CDR2 YFSETQ. This CDR3 comprises 14 residues. CDR3 loop: CASSFRTRGEKLVF. Here the CDR3 DNA reads TGCGCCAGCAGCTTTCGGACCCGAGGTGAAAAACTGGTTTTT. The full variable domain, its missing parts supplied by reference TRBV5-1 and TRBJ1-4, is KAGVTQTPRYLIKTRGQQVTLSCSPISGHRSVSWYQQTPGQGLQFLFEYFSETQRNKGNFPGRFSGRQFSNSRSEMNVSTLELGDSALYLCASSFRTRGEKLVFGSGTQLSVL.

The chain is built from TRBV29-1 and TRBJ2-7; 7 bases match TRBD2. The J segment lost 3 bases and the V segment lost 2 bases, leaving 4 bases of the junction unmatched. The CDR3 spans 13 residues. In germline, CDR1 is SQVTM, CDR2 ANQGSEA. This CDR3 reads CSVELAEFYEQYF. Here the CDR3 DNA reads TGCAGCGTTGAACTAGCGGAATTCTACGAGCAGTACTTC.

Many counts were recorded for this clonotype. CDR3 DNA sequence: TGTGCCAGCAGCTTAACTAGCGGGAGAAAAGAGACCCAGTACTTC. Its protein product is CASSLTSGRKETQYF. The chain combines TRBV7-2 with TRBJ2-5, with 11 bases fitting TRBD2. This CDR3 is 15 amino acids long. Germline trimming cut 2 bases from V and 3 bases from J; bases unmatched to any gene: 2. The V gene's germline CDR1 is SGHTA and CDR2 FQGNSA.

In this sample, this clonotype turned up many times. This rearrangement joins TRBV6-1 to TRBJ2-7; D perhaps matches TRBD2 (5 bases). Trimming left V 5 bases short and J 4 bases short, with 12 bases between. This CDR3 comprises 13 residues. Germline loops: CDR1 MNHNS, CDR2 SASEGT. CDR3 sequence (DNA): TGTGCCAGCAGTCCCTCCCGGGGATACGAGCAGTACTTC. Translating gives CASSPSRGYEQYF.

The chain joins TRBV4-1 to TRBJ2-7; 14 bases agree with TRBD2. Germline V gene lookup returns CDR1 MGHRA and CDR2 YSYEKL. This CDR3 has 17 residues. With V trimmed by 0 bases and J by 7 bases, 8 bases remained unmatched. The CDR3 protein is CASSQDEGLAGDVEQYF. CDR3 coding DNA: TGCGCCAGCAGCCAAGATGAGGGACTAGCGGGAGACGTGGAGCAGTACTTC.

This clonotype was observed at least ten times. V is TRBV7-8 and J is TRBJ2-7, with 11 nucleotides matching TRBD1. This CDR3 is 15 amino acids long. V lost 4 bases, J lost 5 bases, and 7 bases stayed unmatched. CDR1 and CDR2 from the germline V gene are SGHVS and FQNEAQ. Written as DNA, the CDR3 is TGTGCCAGCAGCTCAAACCTGGGACAGGGGGACGAGCAGTACTTC. This sequence encodes CASSSNLGQGDEQYF.

This clonotype occurred once. The V call is TRBV5-1, the J call TRBJ2-6, with D hard to call. Germline-derived CDR1 and CDR2 are SGHRS and YFSETQ. This CDR3 is 15 amino acids long. V was pared by 5 bases and J by 2 bases, with 11 bases between. CDR3 DNA sequence: TGCGCCAGCAGAGCCGGGCTCCCTGGGGCCAACGTCCTGACTTTC. This sequence encodes CASRAGLPGANVLTF.

This clonotype was recorded many times. V and J are TRBV7-3 and TRBJ2-5, with 9 bases that match TRBD1. This CDR3 comprises 15 residues. V gave up 6 bases and J gave up 4 bases; unmatched junction bases: 9. From germline, CDR1 is SGHTA and CDR2 FQGTGA. The CDR3 sequence is CASSPTGGNRETQYF. The CDR3 bases are TGTGCCAGCAGTCCGACAGGGGGAAATCGAGAGACCCAGTACTTC.

This clonotype showed up just a few times. The chain uses TRBV25-1 and TRBJ1-3; TRBD1 aligns across 7 bases. The V gene's germline CDR1 is MGHDK and CDR2 SYGVNS. After removal of 3 bases from V and 1 base from J, the junction contained 9 bases not matched to a gene. This CDR3 region has 17 residues. Written as DNA, the CDR3 is TGTGCCAGCAGTGAGGAGACAGGGTCGATTTCTGGAAACACCATATATTTT. It is translated as CASSEETGSISGNTIYF. The whole variable domain, filled in from reference TRBV25-1 and TRBJ1-3, reads EADIYQTPRYLVIGTGKKITLECSQTMGHDKMYWYQQDPGMELHLIHYSYGVNSTEKGDLSSESTVSRIRTEHFPLTLESARPSHTSQYLCASSEETGSISGNTIYFGEGSWLTVV.

The chain has TRBV2 and TRBJ2-1, with 13 bases matching TRBD2. The ends lost 1 base at V and 7 bases at J; junction bases unmatched: 4. Per the germline V gene, CDR1 is SNHLY and CDR2 is FYNNEI. The CDR3 totals 16 residues. The CDR3 DNA sequence: TGTGCCAGCAGTGAAGGACTAGCGGGAGGAGGGAATGAGCAGTTCTTC. Translation: CASSEGLAGGGNEQFF.

This clonotype was detected many times. The chain recombines TRBV11-2 with TRBJ2-7; no clear D. The V gene lost 5 bases and the J gene lost 4 bases, with 12 bases spanning the gap. The germline CDR1 and CDR2 sequences are SGHAT and FQNNGV. The CDR3 length is 13 residues. The CDR3 loop reads CASSRSSPYEQYF. CDR3 DNA: TGTGCCAGCAGCCGATCCTCCCCGTACGAGCAGTACTTC.

Turning to this clonotype: A much larger clonotype is one base distant, so this may be a read error. This sequence joins TRBV2 and TRBJ2-7; D is undetermined. V lost 4 bases to trimming and J lost 2 bases, with 9 bases between them. Germline CDR1 and CDR2: SNHLY and FYNNEI. This CDR3 has 13 amino acids. CDR3 DNA: TGTGCCAGCAGTGTAGCTGACACCTACGAGCAGTACTTC. Translating gives CASSVADTYEQYF.

In this sample, this clonotype turned up a few times. The junction shows a germline mismatch at one end, possibly a read error. This sequence joins TRBV19 and TRBJ1-2; 9 bases are shared with TRBD1. CDR1 and CDR2 from the germline V gene are LNHDA and SQIVND (reference sequence). This CDR3 contains 14 residues. Written as DNA, the CDR3 is TGTGCCTGTAGTATAACAGGGGGCAACTATGGCTACACCTTC. As protein: CACSITGGNYGYTF. The full variable domain, completed using reference TRBV19 and TRBJ1-2, is DGGITQSPKYLFRKEGQNVTLSCEQNLNHDAMYWYRQDPGQGLRLIYYSQIVNDFQKGDIAEGYSVSREKKESFPLTVTSAQKNPTAFYLCACSITGGNYGYTFGSGTRLTVV.

The chain combines TRBV7-9 with TRBJ2-1, with 13 bases fitting TRBD2. The CDR3 has 15 amino acids. Germline V CDR1 and CDR2: SEHNR, FQNEAQ (reference sequence). The trim removed 8 bases at V and 8 bases at J, leaving 9 bases unmatched. The CDR3 DNA sequence: TGTGCCAGCGGGAAGGGACTAGCGGGGCCGGATGAGCAGTTCTTC. Its translation is CASGKGLAGPDEQFF.

This clonotype was counted once. This clone may be a read error of a much larger clone one base away. The rearrangement joins TRBV5-5 to TRBJ1-6, with a possible D match to TRBD1 (5 bases). Germline CDR1 is SGHKS and CDR2 is YYEKEE (reference sequence). The CDR3 runs to 14 residues. CDR3 sequence: CARSLDTYNSPLHF. The DNA for the CDR3 is TGTGCCAGGAGCTTGGACACTTATAATTCACCCCTCCACTTT.

In this sample, this clonotype turned up many times. The chain recombines TRBV6-2 or TRBV6-3 with TRBJ2-7; weak D call: TRBD2 (5 bases). The germline gives CDR1 MNHEY, CDR2 SVGEGT. V was pared by 2 bases and J by 3 bases, with 8 bases between. The CDR3 consists of 13 residues. CDR3 protein: CASSYEGFYEQYF. In DNA form, the CDR3 reads TGTGCCAGCAGTTACGAGGGTTTCTACGAGCAGTACTTC.

The sample holds a few counts of this clonotype. This sequence joins TRBV5-1 and TRBJ1-1; possible D gene TRBD1, 5 bases. In germline, CDR1 is SGHRS, CDR2 YFSETQ. The CDR3 spans 15 residues. V shed 0 bases and J shed 3 bases, with 12 bases lying between them. The CDR3, as DNA: TGCGCCAGCAGCTTGGATAGACGGGGGGACACTGAAGCTTTCTTT. Its translation: CASSLDRRGDTEAFF.